Each of the 12 T cell receptor beta chains below was sequenced from the same sample in a study of CD8+ T cells in alopecia areata. RNA, once extracted, was reverse transcribed into cDNA for use as the sequencing template. TCRdb keeps only in-frame clones here, not all; method: immunoSEQ multiplex PCR. The data hold more than 200,000 clones, with about two thirds observed a single time. This material consisted of CD4+ T cells sorted from blood, taken at week 0. The receptor source for this set is a human donor with alopecia areata.

The chain recombines TRBV6-6 with TRBJ2-4; TRBD1 is a possible D gene (6 bases). Germline V gene lookup returns CDR1 MNHNY and CDR2 SVGAGI (reference sequence). CDR3 size: 16 residues. Trimming pared 4 bases from V and 0 bases from J, leaving 13 bases between. The CDR3 here is CASSFTTGLAKNIQYF. DNA of the CDR3: TGTGCCAGCAGTTTCACTACAGGGCTAGCCAAAAACATTCAGTACTTC.

The CDR3 bases are TGCGCCAGCAGCCAAAGGGCCGGGCCTGAGAACACCTTC. This codes for CASSQRAGPENTF. The chain has TRBV4-1 and TRBJ1-2; D not resolved. The length of the CDR3 is 13 residues. In germline, CDR1 is MGHRA, CDR2 YSYEKL. The ends were cut back, 2 bases at V and 12 bases at J, with 16 bases in the middle.

The gene calls are TRBV30 and TRBJ1-2; D unresolved. This CDR3 has 14 amino acids. CDR1 GTSNPN and CDR2 SVGIG come from the germline V gene (reference sequence). The V end was cut by 2 bases, the J end by 0 bases, with 10 bases between. The CDR3 bases are TGTGCCTGGAGTCCTAATCTCCCTAACTATGGCTACACCTTC. Translating it yields CAWSPNLPNYGYTF.

The chain links TRBV9 to TRBJ2-7, with D possibly matching TRBD1 (5 bases). The CDR3 consists of 15 residues. Germline V gene sequence: CDR1 SGDLS, CDR2 YYNGEE. V was cut by 0 bases and J by 4 bases, with 14 bases left in between. CDR3 sequence reads: CASSVAGGRVYEQYF. Written as DNA, the CDR3 is TGTGCCAGCAGCGTAGCTGGTGGCAGGGTGTACGAGCAGTACTTC.

The chain has TRBV5-1 and TRBJ2-5, with 8 bases lining up with TRBD2. The germline gives CDR1 SGHRS, CDR2 YFSETQ. Trimming took 4 bases from V and 4 from J; bases not matched to a gene: 6. This CDR3 has 14 amino acids. The CDR3 nucleotides read TGCGCCAGCAGCCCCGGGAGGGGAGGAGAGACCCAGTACTTC. This sequence encodes CASSPGRGGETQYF.

The rearrangement links TRBV19 to TRBJ1-1, with D hard to call. The germline V and J ends were trimmed by 3 bases and 4 bases, with 15 bases remaining between them. The CDR3 runs 15 residues. In germline, CDR1 is LNHDA, CDR2 SQIVND (reference sequence). The CDR3 DNA is TGTGCCAGTAGTATTGGTAGCCACCGCGGCACTGAAGCTTTCTTT. It yields the protein CASSIGSHRGTEAFF.

This clone was picked up one time. The chain combines TRBV7-6 with TRBJ2-2, with 10 bases identical to TRBD2. The CDR3 runs 17 residues. Trimming cost V 5 bases and J 5 bases; bases outside gene matches: 11. Germline CDR1 and CDR2: SGHVS and FNYEAQ. The CDR3 DNA reads TGTGCCAGCAGCCGTGGGGCTAGCGGGGGCCCAACCGGGGAGCTGTTTTTT. As protein: CASSRGASGGPTGELFF.

The chain recombines TRBV7-8 with TRBJ2-7; perhaps TRBD1 as D (6 bases). Trimming shortened V by 1 base and J by 2 bases, and 12 bases separated the two germline ends. Germline V gives CDR1 SGHVS, CDR2 FQNEAQ. The CDR3 totals 15 residues. The CDR3 DNA reads as TGTGCCAGCAGCTTAGGTCACAGGGTGCCCTACGAGCAGTACTTC. This codes for CASSLGHRVPYEQYF.

The rearrangement links TRBV5-1 to TRBJ2-7; D gene ambiguous. Between the trimmed V and J ends, which lost 0 bases and 5 bases, there was a span of 18 bases. From germline, CDR1 is SGHRS and CDR2 YFSETQ. The CDR3 runs 16 residues. CDR3 bases: TGCGCCAGCAGCTTGGCTGCGGCAGGCGCCCTGAACGAGCAGTACTTC. Translation: CASSLAAAGALNEQYF. The entire variable domain, with the rest obtained from reference TRBV5-1 and TRBJ2-7, is as follows: KAGVTQTPRYLIKTRGQQVTLSCSPISGHRSVSWYQQTPGQGLQFLFEYFSETQRNKGNFPGRFSGRQFSNSRSEMNVSTLELGDSALYLCASSLAAAGALNEQYFGPGTRLTVT.

For this clone: Different DNA sequences within this sample yield the same CDR3. The rearrangement links TRBV20-1 to TRBJ2-7; 9 bases are shared with TRBD1. Germline values: CDR1 DFQATT, CDR2 SNEGSKA (reference sequence). This CDR3 is built from 11 residues. Germline trimming cut 6 bases from V and 4 bases from J; bases unmatched to any gene: 1. CDR3 sequence reads: CSAGTGYEQYF. DNA for the CDR3: TGCAGTGCGGGGACAGGGTACGAGCAGTACTTC.

V usage is TRBV11-2 and J usage is TRBJ2-3, with 8 bases fitting TRBD1. J was trimmed by 4 bases and V by 3 bases; bases with no gene match: 9. The CDR3 runs to 16 residues. The germline CDR1 and CDR2 sequences are SGHAT and FQNNGV. The CDR3 DNA reads TGTGCCAGCAGCTTGGCCGGGACAGGCATGGCAGATACGCAGTATTTT. Translated, it gives CASSLAGTGMADTQYF.

The rearrangement links TRBV29-1 to TRBJ2-1; 9 positions match TRBD1. Germline CDR1 reads SQVTM; CDR2 reads ANQGSEA. The CDR3 has 14 amino acids. The trim removed 4 bases at V and 5 bases at J, leaving 6 bases unmatched. The CDR3 loop reads CSVVAGQGHNEQFF. The DNA for the CDR3 is TGCAGCGTTGTGGCCGGACAGGGGCACAATGAGCAGTTCTTC.